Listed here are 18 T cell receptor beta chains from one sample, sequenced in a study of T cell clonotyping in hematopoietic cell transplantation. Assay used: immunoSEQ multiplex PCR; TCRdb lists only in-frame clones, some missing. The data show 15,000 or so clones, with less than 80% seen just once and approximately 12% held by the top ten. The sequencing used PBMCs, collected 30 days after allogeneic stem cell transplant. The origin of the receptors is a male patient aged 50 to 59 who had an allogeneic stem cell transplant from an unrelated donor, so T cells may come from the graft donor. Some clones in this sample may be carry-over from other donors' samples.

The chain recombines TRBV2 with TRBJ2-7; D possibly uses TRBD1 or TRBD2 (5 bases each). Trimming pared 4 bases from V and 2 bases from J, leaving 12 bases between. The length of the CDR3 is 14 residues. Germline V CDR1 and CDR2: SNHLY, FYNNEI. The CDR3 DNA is TGTGCCAGCAGTGTTGGCAGAGGGGCCTACGAGCAGTACTTC. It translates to CASSVGRGAYEQYF.

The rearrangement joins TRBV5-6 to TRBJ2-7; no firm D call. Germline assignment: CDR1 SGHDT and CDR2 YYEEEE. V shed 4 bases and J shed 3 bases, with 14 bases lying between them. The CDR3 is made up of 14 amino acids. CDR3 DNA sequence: TGTGCCAGCAGCCCCGGGTCTCAGGACTACGAGCAGTACTTC. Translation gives CASSPGSQDYEQYF.

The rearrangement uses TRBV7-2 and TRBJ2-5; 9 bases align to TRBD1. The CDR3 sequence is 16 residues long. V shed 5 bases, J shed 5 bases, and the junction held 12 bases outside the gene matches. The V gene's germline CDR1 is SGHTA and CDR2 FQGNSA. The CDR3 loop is CASSKDSGQGAETQYF. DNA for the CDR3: TGTGCCAGCAGCAAGGACTCGGGACAGGGTGCCGAGACCCAGTACTTC.

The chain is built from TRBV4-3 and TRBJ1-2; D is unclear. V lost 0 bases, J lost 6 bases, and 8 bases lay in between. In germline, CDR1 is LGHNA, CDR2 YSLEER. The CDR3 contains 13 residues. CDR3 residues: CASSQDRRDGYTF. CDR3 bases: TGCGCCAGCAGCCAAGATCGTCGGGATGGCTACACCTTC.

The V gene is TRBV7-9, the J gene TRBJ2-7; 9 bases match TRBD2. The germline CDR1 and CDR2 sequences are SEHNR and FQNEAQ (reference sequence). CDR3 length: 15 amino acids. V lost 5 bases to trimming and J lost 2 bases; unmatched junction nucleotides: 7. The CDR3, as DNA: TGTGCCAGCAGCACTTTAGCGGGGGACACCTACGAGCAGTACTTC. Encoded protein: CASSTLAGDTYEQYF.

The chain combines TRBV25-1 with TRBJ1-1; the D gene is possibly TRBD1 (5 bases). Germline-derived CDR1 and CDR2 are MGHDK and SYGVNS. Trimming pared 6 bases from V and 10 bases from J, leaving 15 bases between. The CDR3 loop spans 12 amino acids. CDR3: CASRRGGMGAFF. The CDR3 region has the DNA TGTGCCAGCAGAAGGGGAGGCATGGGAGCTTTCTTT.

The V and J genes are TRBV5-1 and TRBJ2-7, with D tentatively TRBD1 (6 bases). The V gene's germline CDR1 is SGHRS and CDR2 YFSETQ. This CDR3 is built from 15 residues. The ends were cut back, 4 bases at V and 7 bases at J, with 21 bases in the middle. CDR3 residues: CASSSTGSPSGEQYF. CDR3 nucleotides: TGCGCCAGCAGCAGTACAGGGTCTCCCTCGGGTGAGCAGTACTTC.

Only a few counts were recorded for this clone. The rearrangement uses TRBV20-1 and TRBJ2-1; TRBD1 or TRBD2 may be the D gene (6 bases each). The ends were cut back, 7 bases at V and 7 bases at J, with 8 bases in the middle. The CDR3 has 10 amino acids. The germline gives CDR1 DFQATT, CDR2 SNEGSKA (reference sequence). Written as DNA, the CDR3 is TGCAGTGTAGGGGGGAATGAGCAGTTCTTC. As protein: CSVGGNEQFF.

CDR3 amino acids: CASSPGTLALITDTQYF. The CDR3 DNA follows: TGTGCCAGCAGCCCCGGGACGCTAGCTTTGATCACAGATACGCAGTATTTT. The chain uses TRBV7-9 and TRBJ2-3; possibly TRBD1 or TRBD2 for D (5 bases each). V was cut by 5 bases and J by 2 bases, with 20 bases left in between. CDR3 length: 17 residues. Germline V gene lookup returns CDR1 SEHNR and CDR2 FQNEAQ (reference sequence).

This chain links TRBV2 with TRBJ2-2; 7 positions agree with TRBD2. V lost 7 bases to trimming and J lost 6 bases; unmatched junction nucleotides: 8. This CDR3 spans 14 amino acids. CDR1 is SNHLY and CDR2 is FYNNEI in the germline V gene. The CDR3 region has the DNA TGTGCCAGCAAGAAGCGGGATTCGCCCGGGGAGCTGTTTTTT. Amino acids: CASKKRDSPGELFF.

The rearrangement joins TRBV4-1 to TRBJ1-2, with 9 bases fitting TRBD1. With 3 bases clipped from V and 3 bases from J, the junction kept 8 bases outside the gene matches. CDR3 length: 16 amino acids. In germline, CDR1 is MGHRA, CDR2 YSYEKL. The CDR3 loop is CASSQGGTGRDYGYTF. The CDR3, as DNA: TGCGCCAGCAGCCAGGGAGGGACAGGGCGCGACTATGGCTACACCTTC.

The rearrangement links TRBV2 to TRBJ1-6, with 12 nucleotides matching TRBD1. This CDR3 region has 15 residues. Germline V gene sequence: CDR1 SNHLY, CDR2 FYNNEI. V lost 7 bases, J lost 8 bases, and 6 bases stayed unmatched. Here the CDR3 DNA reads TGTGCCAGCACTCCTGGGACAGGGGGCCATTCACCCCTCCACTTT. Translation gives CASTPGTGGHSPLHF.

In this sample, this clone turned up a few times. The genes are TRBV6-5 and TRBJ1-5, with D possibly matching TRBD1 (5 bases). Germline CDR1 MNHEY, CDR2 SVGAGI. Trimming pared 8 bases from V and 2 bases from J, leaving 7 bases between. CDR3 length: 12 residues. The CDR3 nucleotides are TGTGCCAGCGGGGGGGGCAATCAGCCCCAGCATTTT. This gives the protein CASGGGNQPQHF.

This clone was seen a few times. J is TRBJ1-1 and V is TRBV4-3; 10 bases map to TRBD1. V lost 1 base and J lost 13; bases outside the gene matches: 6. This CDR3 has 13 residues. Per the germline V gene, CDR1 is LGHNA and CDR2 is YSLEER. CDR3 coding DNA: TGCGCCAGCAGCCAAGGGCGGGACAGGGGAGGTTTCTTT. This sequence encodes CASSQGRDRGGFF.

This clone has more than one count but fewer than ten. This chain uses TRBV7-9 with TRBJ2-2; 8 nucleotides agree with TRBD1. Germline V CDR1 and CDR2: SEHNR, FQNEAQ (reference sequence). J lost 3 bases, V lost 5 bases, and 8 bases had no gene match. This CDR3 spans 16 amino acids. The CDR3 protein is CASSTLGQGYTGELFF. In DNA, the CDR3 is TGTGCCAGCAGCACCCTCGGACAGGGATACACCGGGGAGCTGTTTTTT.

CDR3 residues: CASSRGQGAWGNTEAFF. CDR3 bases: TGTGCCAGCAGCCGTGGACAGGGAGCCTGGGGGAACACTGAAGCTTTCTTT. This rearrangement joins TRBV7-2 to TRBJ1-1, with 8 nucleotides matching TRBD1. Germline lookup yields CDR1 SGHTA and CDR2 FQGNSA. The CDR3 length is 17 residues. The J segment lost 1 base and the V segment lost 5 bases, leaving 12 bases of the junction unmatched.

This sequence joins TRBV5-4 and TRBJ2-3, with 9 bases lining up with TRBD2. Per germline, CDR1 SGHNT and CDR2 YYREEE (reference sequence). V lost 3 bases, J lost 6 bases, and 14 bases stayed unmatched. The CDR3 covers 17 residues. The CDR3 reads CASSSIAGEPGGDTQYF. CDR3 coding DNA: TGTGCCAGCAGCTCGATAGCGGGGGAGCCAGGGGGGGATACGCAGTATTTT. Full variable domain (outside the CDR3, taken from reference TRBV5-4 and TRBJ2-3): ETGVTQSPTHLIKTRGQQVTLRCSSQSGHNTVSWYQQALGQGPQFIFQYYREEENGRGNFPPRFSGLQFPNYSSELNVNALELDDSALYLCASSSIAGEPGGDTQYFGPGTRLTVL.

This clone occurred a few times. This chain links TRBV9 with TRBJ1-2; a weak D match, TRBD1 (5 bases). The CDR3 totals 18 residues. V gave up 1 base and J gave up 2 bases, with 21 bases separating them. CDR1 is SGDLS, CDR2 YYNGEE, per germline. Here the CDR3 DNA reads TGTGCCAGCAGCGTATATGGGACGGATCCCAAATTCAACTATGGCTACACCTTC. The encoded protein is CASSVYGTDPKFNYGYTF.